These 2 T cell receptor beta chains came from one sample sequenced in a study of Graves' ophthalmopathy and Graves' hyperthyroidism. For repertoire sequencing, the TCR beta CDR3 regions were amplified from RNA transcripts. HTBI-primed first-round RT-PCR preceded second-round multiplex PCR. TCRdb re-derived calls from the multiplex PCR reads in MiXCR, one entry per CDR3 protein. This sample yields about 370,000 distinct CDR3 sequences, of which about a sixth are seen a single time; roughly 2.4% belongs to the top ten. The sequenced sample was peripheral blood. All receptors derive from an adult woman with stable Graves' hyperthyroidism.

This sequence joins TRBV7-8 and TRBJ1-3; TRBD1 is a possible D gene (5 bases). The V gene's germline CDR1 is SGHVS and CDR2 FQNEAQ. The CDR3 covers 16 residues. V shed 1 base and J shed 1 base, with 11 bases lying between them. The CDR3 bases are TGTGCCAGCAGCTTAGTAATGGGGCTATCTGGAAACACCATATATTTT. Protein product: CASSLVMGLSGNTIYF.

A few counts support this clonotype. This chain's CDR3 is CASSQGMTSADNEQFF. The CDR3 coding sequence is TGTGCCAGCAGCCAAGGGATGACTAGCGCGGACAATGAGCAGTTCTTC. The chain combines TRBV4-2 with TRBJ2-5; 8 positions agree with TRBD2. TRBJ2-1 matches the DNA end more closely, so the J call is doubtful. CDR1 and CDR2 (germline): LGHNA, YNFKEQ. CDR3 length: 16 residues.